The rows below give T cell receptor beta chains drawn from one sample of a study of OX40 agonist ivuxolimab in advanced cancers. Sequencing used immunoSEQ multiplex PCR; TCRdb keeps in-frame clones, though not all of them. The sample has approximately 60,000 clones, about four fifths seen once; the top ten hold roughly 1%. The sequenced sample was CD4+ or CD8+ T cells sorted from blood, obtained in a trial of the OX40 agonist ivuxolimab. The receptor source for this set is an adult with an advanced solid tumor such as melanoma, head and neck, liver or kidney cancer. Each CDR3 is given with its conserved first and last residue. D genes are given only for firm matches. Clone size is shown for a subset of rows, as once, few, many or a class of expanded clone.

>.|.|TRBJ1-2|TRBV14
CASSQGIQLVAGYTF
TGTGCCAGCAGCCAAGGGATCCAGCTGGTGGCTGGCTACACCTTC
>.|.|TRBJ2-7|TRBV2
CASSPDTYEQYF
TGTGCCAGCAGCCCCGACACCTACGAGCAGTACTTC
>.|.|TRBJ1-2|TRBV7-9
CASSPDGYGYTF
TGTGCCAGCAGCCCCGACGGCTATGGCTACACCTTC
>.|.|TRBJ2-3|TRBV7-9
CASSPQGPDTQYF
TGTGCCAGCAGCCCACAGGGACCAGATACGCAGTATTTT
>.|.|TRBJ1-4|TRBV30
CAWGQGTSEKLFF
TGTGCCTGGGGACAAGGGACGTCCGAAAAACTGTTTTTT
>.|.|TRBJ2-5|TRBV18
CASSPGNQETQYF
TGTGCCAGCTCACCGGGGAACCAAGAGACCCAGTACTTC
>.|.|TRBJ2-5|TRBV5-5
CASSRREFRGGTGRPEYF
TGTGCCAGCAGCCGCCGAGAATTCAGGGGCGGAACTGGGAGACCCGAGTACTTC
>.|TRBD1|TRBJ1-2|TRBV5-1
CASSLGPGQGANGYTF
TGCGCCAGCAGCTTAGGTCCGGGACAGGGGGCGAATGGCTACACCTTC
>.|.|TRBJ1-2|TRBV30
CAWSQIGDRYGYTF
TGTGCCTGGAGTCAGATTGGGGATCGCTATGGCTACACCTTC
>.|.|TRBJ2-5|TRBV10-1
CASSDLGKETQYF
TGCGCCAGCAGTGATCTAGGGAAAGAGACCCAGTACTTC
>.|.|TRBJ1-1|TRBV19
CASSYDHDTEAFF
TGTGCCAGTAGTTATGACCACGATACTGAAGCTTTCTTT
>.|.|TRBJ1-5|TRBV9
CASSISDWEGNQPQHF
TGTGCCAGCAGCATAAGTGACTGGGAGGGCAATCAGCCCCAGCATTTT
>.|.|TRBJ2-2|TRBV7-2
CASSTRNRATGELFF
TGTGCCAGCAGTACTAGAAACAGGGCCACCGGGGAGCTGTTTTTT
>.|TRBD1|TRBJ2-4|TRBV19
CASSFIQGAVAKNIQYF
TGTGCCAGTAGTTTCATACAGGGGGCTGTAGCCAAAAACATTCAGTACTTC
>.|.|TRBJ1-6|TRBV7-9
CASSLGALNSPLHF
TGTGCCAGCAGCTTGGGGGCTCTCAATTCACCCCTCCACTTT
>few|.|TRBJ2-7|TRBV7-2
CASGSPVGEQYF
TGTGCCAGCGGATCACCCGTGGGCGAGCAGTACTTC
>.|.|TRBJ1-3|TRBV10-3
CAIRDKENTIYF
TGTGCCATCAGGGACAAGGAAAACACCATATATTTT